This passage covers 13 T cell receptor beta chains from one sample sequenced in a study of tumor-infiltrating lymphocytes in primary liver carcinoma. Extraction of RNA together with DNA used about 17-34 mg of unsorted bulk tissue. Total RNA (approximately 450 ng) served as template for TCR beta cDNA synthesis primed by a constant-region primer. Slightly modified ARM-PCR, run as three nested multiplex PCR rounds, produced the TCR beta libraries. Running roughly 10 cycles apiece, the first two PCR rounds relied on TRBV1-TRBV30 forward primers together with a C-beta reverse primer. TCRdb analysed the multiplex PCR reads with MiXCR anew, one entry per CDR3 protein. The sample lists 50,000 or so distinct CDR3 sequences, 60% to 80% seen once, with approximately 25% in the top ten. Sequencing was carried out using liver tumor tissue from sampling region 5. Described subset: tumor region T5, tumor centre. Receptors originate from a middle-aged man with primary liver carcinoma and hepatitis B virus infection.

Comments on this clonotype: At one boundary the junction diverges from the germline segment, which might be a read error. The chain joins TRBV11-2 to TRBJ2-5, with TRBD2 identical over 7 bases. From germline, CDR1 is SGHAT and CDR2 FQNNGV. The CDR3 is 18 residues long. The CDR3 DNA is TGTGCCAGTAACCCTATCTCAATCCAGGGTACTGGGCGGGAGACTCAGTACTTC. It codes for CASNPISIQGTGRETQYF.

With respect to this clonotype: Germline and junction disagree at one end, which may indicate a read error. The chain has TRBV5-1 and TRBJ2-3; D not certain. The CDR3 runs 15 residues. CDR1 is SGHRS, CDR2 YFSETQ, per germline. CDR3 nucleotides: TGTTCCAGCAGTTTGGCCAGCGCCAGCACAGATACGCAGTATTTT. Its translation is CSSSLASASTDTQYF. Full variable domain (remainder filled in from reference TRBV5-1 and TRBJ2-3): KAGVTQTPRYLIKTRGQQVTLSCSPISGHRSVSWYQQTPGQGLQFLFEYFSETQRNKGNFPGRFSGRQFSNSRSEMNVSTLELGDSALYLCSSSLASASTDTQYFGPGTRLTVL.

Concerning this clonotype itself: This may come from a read error, since a much larger clone is one base off. The chain has TRBV28 and TRBJ2-2; tentatively, D is TRBD2 (5 bases). Trimming removed 7 bases at V and 6 bases at J, with 15 bases between. Germline V lookup: CDR1 MDHEN, CDR2 SYDVKM. The CDR3 loop spans 14 amino acids. CDR3 amino acids: CASKAPNGAGELFF. CDR3 bases: TGTGCCAGCAAGGCTCCTAACGGGGCCGGGGAGCTGTTTTTT.

By frequency in the sample, this clonotype is medium-sized. The chain carries TRBV29-1 and TRBJ1-2; D unclear. The V gene lost 7 bases and the J gene lost 8 bases, with 11 bases spanning the gap. CDR1 is SQVTM and CDR2 is ANQGSEA in the germline V gene. There are 10 residues in the CDR3. The CDR3 here is CSAQDGGYTF. In nucleotides, the CDR3 is TGCAGCGCTCAGGATGGAGGCTACACCTTC.

The sample holds many counts of this clonotype. Germline is not matched at one junction end, which may reflect a read error. The chain joins TRBV30 to TRBJ1-4; D ambiguous. Germline CDR1 is GTSNPN and CDR2 is SVGIG (reference sequence). This CDR3 region has 13 residues. The CDR3 nucleotides are TGTGCCTGGAACCGGTTCCGGAATGGAAAACTGTTTTTT. It encodes CAWNRFRNGKLFF. The variable domain in full, with the rest retrieved from reference TRBV30 and TRBJ1-4, is SQTIHQWPATLVQPVGSPLSLECTVEGTSNPNLYWYRQAAGRGLQLLFYSVGIGQISSEVPQNLSASRPQDRQFILSSKKLLLSDSGFYLCAWNRFRNGKLFFGSGTQLSVL.

As for this clonotype: Germline and junction disagree at one end, which may indicate a read error. The chain employs TRBV11-2 and TRBJ2-7; maybe TRBD1 (6 bases). This CDR3 has 15 amino acids. The V gene's germline CDR1 is SGHAT and CDR2 FQNNGV. CDR3 DNA sequence: TGTGTCAGCAACTTACGATGGACAGAGGAAAACGAGCAGTACTTC. Residues: CVSNLRWTEENEQYF.

A remark on this clonotype: As the CDR3 is not closed by the conserved phenylalanine or tryptophan, this likely results from a read error. Because the CDR3's place on the DNA is in doubt, the DNA is left out and the CDR3 is given as listed by TCRdb. J is TRBJ1-2 and V is TRBV6-1; the table's D call TRBD1 went unverified against the DNA. From its first to its last residue, the CDR3 has 12 amino acids. The germline V gene encodes CDR1 MNHNS and CDR2 SASEGT. The CDR3: CASSAPPYGCVI.

This chain joins TRBV6-5 and TRBJ2-7; D is possibly TRBD1 or TRBD2 (5 bases each). There are 15 residues in the CDR3. Germline V gives CDR1 MNHEY, CDR2 SVGAGI. Trimming left V 6 bases short and J 5 bases short, with 20 bases between. This CDR3 is CASRPQEAYLHEQYF. The CDR3 nucleotides read TGTGCCAGCAGGCCACAGGAGGCGTATTTACACGAGCAGTACTTC.

Points on this clonotype: Because it lacks the conserved phenylalanine or tryptophan at the end, this CDR3 is likely a read error. The chain has TRBV6-1 and TRBJ2-3, with a possible D match to TRBD2 (6 bases). V was pared by 2 bases and J by 8 bases, with 17 bases between. Per the germline V gene, CDR1 is MNHNS and CDR2 is SASEGT. This CDR3 is built from 15 residues. As DNA, the CDR3 is TGTGCCAGCAGTGAAAGTGGAAGTAGTAGCGGTACGCAGTATCTT. Protein: CASSESGSSSGTQYL.

This clonotype was seen a few times. The gene calls are TRBV19 and TRBJ2-7; tentative D call: TRBD1 (5 bases). This CDR3 is built from 14 residues. Looked up from germline, CDR1 is LNHDA and CDR2 is SQIVND (reference sequence). V gave up 7 bases and J gave up 2 bases, with 15 bases separating them. CDR3 sequence: CASTLGTGPYEQYF. CDR3 coding DNA: TGTGCCAGTACCCTAGGAACAGGACCCTACGAGCAGTACTTC.

A note on this clonotype: Since a much larger clone is just one base distant, this may be a read error. V and J are TRBV29-1 and TRBJ2-3; no definite D call. The CDR3 is made up of 14 amino acids. Germline CDR1 reads SQVTM; CDR2 reads ANQGSEA. The CDR3 nucleotides read TGCAGCGTTGAAGGAGGAGTAGGCACAAATACGCAGTATTTT. Translated: CSVEGGVGTNTQYF.

As concerns this clonotype: Because it lacks the conserved phenylalanine or tryptophan at the end, this CDR3 is likely a read error. V and J are TRBV2 and TRBJ2-5, with 12 bases fitting TRBD2. The CDR3 covers 15 residues. Germline V gene data show CDR1 as SNHLY and CDR2 as FYNNEI. Here the CDR3 reads CASSGTSGYQETQYS. CDR3 nucleotides: TGTGCTAGCAGCGGGACTAGCGGGTACCAAGAGACCCAGTACTCC.

In the case of this clonotype: A much larger clone lies one base from this, so it may be a read error. The J gene is TRBJ2-7, the V gene TRBV19; D unclear. In germline, CDR1 is LNHDA, CDR2 SQIVND (reference sequence). The CDR3 totals 11 residues. The CDR3 DNA reads TGTACCAGTAGTGCCAACTACGAGCAGTACTTC. Residues: CTSSANYEQYF.